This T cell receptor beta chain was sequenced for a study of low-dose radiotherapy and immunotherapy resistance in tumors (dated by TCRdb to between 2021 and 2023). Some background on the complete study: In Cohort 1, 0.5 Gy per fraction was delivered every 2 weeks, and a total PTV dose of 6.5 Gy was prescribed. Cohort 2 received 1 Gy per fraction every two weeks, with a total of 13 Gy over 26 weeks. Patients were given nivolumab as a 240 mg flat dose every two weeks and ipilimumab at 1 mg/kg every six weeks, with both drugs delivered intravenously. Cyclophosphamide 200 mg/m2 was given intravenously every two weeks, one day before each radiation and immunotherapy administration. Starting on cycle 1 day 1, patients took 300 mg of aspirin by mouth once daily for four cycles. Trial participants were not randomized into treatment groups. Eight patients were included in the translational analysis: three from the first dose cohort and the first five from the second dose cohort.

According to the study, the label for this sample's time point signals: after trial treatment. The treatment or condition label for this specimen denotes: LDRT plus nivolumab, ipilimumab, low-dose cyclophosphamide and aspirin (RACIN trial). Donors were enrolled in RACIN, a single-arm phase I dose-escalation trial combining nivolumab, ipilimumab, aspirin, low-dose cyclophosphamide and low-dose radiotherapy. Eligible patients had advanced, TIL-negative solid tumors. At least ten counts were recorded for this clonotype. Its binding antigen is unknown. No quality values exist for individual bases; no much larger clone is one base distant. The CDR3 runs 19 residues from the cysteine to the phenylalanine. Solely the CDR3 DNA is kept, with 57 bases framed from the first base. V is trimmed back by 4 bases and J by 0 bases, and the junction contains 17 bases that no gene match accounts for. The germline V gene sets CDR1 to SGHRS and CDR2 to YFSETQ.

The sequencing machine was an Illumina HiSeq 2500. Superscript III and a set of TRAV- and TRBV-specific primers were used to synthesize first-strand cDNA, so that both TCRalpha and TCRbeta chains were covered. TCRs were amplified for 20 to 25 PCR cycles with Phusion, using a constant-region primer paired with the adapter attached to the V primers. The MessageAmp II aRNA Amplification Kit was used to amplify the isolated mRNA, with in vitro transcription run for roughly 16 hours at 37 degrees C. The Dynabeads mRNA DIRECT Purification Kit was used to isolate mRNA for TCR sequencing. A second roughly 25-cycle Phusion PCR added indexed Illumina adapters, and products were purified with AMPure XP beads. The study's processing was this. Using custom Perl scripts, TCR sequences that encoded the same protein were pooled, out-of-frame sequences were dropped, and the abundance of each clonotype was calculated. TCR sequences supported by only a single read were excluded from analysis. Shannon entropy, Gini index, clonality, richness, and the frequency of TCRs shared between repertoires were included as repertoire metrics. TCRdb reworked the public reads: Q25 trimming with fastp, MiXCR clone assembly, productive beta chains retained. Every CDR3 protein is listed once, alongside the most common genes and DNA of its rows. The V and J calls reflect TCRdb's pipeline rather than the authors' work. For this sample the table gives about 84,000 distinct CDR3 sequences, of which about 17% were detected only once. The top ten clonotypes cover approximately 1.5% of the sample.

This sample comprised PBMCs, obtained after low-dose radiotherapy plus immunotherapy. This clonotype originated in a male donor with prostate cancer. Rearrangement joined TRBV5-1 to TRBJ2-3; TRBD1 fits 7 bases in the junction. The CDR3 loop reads CASSRNRDSYRASTDTQYF. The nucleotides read TGCGCCAGCAGCCGAAACCGGGACAGCTACAGGGCTAGCACAGATACGCAGTATTTT.